This T cell receptor beta chain was recorded in a study of blood T cells in healthy people across ages. This clonotype came up a few times. Its antigen is still unknown. Alongside a J-beta primer mix, a sample-barcoded 5' primer served in a second PCR lasting about 6 to 11 cycles. TCRdb re-analysed the 5' RACE reads in MiXCR, keeping a single row per CDR3 protein. The sample has roughly 1,000,000 distinct CDR3 sequences, 25% seen once. Germline-derived CDR1 and CDR2 are MNHEY and SMNVEV (reference sequence). The CDR3 contains 14 residues. Between the trimmed V and J ends, which lost 9 bases and 7 bases, there was a span of 21 bases. Study findings and constraints: Comparison with aged donors showed that long-lived donors had more naive CD4+ cells and higher diversity.

These sequences were also reported in another study, on T cells of mothers and their children.

This TCR was sampled from a girl aged 2 to 10 in good health. The specimen sequenced was blood. The V call is TRBV27, the J call TRBJ1-1; possible D gene TRBD1, 6 bases. This chain's CDR3 is CARRGSRRVIEAFF. CDR3 sequence (DNA): TGTGCCAGAAGGGGGTCCCGACGCGTCATTGAAGCTTTCTTT.